These 26 T cell receptor beta chains were all obtained from the same sample, sequenced in a study of T cell responses to AZD1222 COVID-19 vaccine. TCRdb's copy holds only in-frame clones and misses some; the assay was immunoSEQ multiplex PCR. The table has approximately 190,000 clones, roughly 93% seen once. The sequencing here drew on peripheral blood, taken on day 0 of AZD1222 vaccination. These receptors originate from an adult in good health.

This chain connects TRBV28 to TRBJ1-2, with D perhaps TRBD1 (6 bases). Trimming removed 5 bases from V and 3 bases from J, with 16 bases in between. The CDR3 totals 15 residues. CDR1 is MDHEN, CDR2 SYDVKM, per germline. In DNA form, the CDR3 reads TGTGCCAGCAGTCTAGCGGCAGGGGCTGACTATGGCTACACCTTC. Protein: CASSLAAGADYGYTF.

The V and J genes are TRBV2 and TRBJ1-5; TRBD1 is a possible D gene (6 bases). Trimming removed 9 bases at V and 3 bases at J, with 12 bases between. Germline loops: CDR1 SNHLY, CDR2 FYNNEI. The CDR3 loop spans 13 amino acids. This CDR3 is CARGAGNNQPQHF. The DNA of the CDR3 is TGTGCCAGGGGGGCGGGTAACAATCAGCCCCAGCATTTT.

Concerning this clone itself: At the DNA level, this CDR3 is encoded by other sequences in the same sample as well. The CDR3 DNA reads as TGTGCCAGCAGTTTAAAAGAGACCCAGTACTTC. This codes for CASSLKETQYF. J is TRBJ2-5 and V is TRBV12-3 or TRBV12-4; D unclear. CDR3 length: 11 amino acids. V shed 2 bases and J shed 3 bases, with 1 base lying between them.

The V call is TRBV15, the J call TRBJ1-3, with no clear D. Trimming cost V 0 bases and J 0 bases, with 6 bases left between them. The CDR3 spans 15 residues. Germline CDR1 and CDR2: LNHNV and YYDKDF (reference sequence). The CDR3 DNA reads TGTGCCACCAGCAGAGATGGCGTCTCTGGAAACACCATATATTTT. Amino acids: CATSRDGVSGNTIYF.

This sequence joins TRBV5-1 and TRBJ2-3; D not resolved. Germline V gene data show CDR1 as SGHRS and CDR2 as YFSETQ. V was trimmed by 0 bases and J by 2 bases, leaving 7 bases between them. The CDR3 spans 14 residues. DNA of the CDR3: TGCGCCAGCAGCTTGGCTTCCCCCACAGATACGCAGTATTTT. Translation: CASSLASPTDTQYF.

The chain links TRBV28 to TRBJ2-1; TRBD2 agrees at 15 bases. The CDR3 length is 15 residues. Germline V gives CDR1 MDHEN, CDR2 SYDVKM. The trim removed 5 bases at V and 9 bases at J, leaving 5 bases unmatched. CDR3 region: CASSRTSGRAVEQFF. DNA of the CDR3: TGTGCCAGCAGTCGGACTAGCGGGAGGGCCGTTGAGCAGTTCTTC.

CDR3: CSGGTGERNIGYTF. In DNA, the CDR3 is TGCAGCGGCGGGACAGGGGAAAGGAATATTGGCTACACCTTC. The chain couples TRBV29-1 to TRBJ1-2, with 10 bases aligning to TRBD1. The CDR3 loop spans 14 amino acids. Germline loops: CDR1 SQVTM, CDR2 ANQGSEA. V gave up 7 bases and J gave up 7 bases; unmatched junction bases: 12. Filled out from reference TRBV29-1 and TRBJ1-2, the complete variable domain reads SAVISQKPSRDICQRGTSLTIQCQVDSQVTMMFWYRQQPGQSLTLIATANQGSEATYESGFVIDKFPISRPNLTFSTLTVSNMSPEDSSIYLCSGGTGERNIGYTFGSGTRLTVV.

This sequence joins TRBV7-2 and TRBJ2-7, with 7 positions matching TRBD2. J lost 6 bases, V lost 1 base, and 3 bases had no gene match. The CDR3 extends over 13 amino acids. The germline gives CDR1 SGHTA, CDR2 FQGNSA. CDR3 sequence reads: CASSLVTSAEQYF. DNA of the CDR3: TGTGCCAGCAGCTTAGTTACTAGCGCCGAGCAGTACTTC. Combining the CDR3 with reference TRBV7-2 and TRBJ2-7 gives the whole variable domain GAGVSQSPSNKVTEKGKDVELRCDPISGHTALYWYRQSLGQGLEFLIYFQGNSAPDKSGLPSDRFSAERTGGSVSTLTIQRTQQEDSAVYLCASSLVTSAEQYFGPGTRLTVT.

The J gene is TRBJ2-7, the V gene TRBV7-9; D gene uncertain. CDR1 is SEHNR, CDR2 FQNEAQ, per germline (reference sequence). The CDR3 runs 11 residues. V was pared by 4 bases and J by 2 bases, with 3 bases between. CDR3 bases: TGTGCCAGCAGCTCCGCCTACGAGCAGTACTTC. Encoded protein: CASSSAYEQYF.

This clone was seen only a few times. This chain's CDR3 is CASSLSGDEQYF. In nucleotides, the CDR3 is TGTGCCAGCAGCTTATCAGGCGACGAGCAGTACTTC. The rearrangement links TRBV5-6 to TRBJ2-7; the D is unclear. The ends were cut back, 2 bases at V and 5 bases at J, with 8 bases in the middle. Germline CDR1 reads SGHDT; CDR2 reads YYEEEE. This CDR3 contains 12 residues.

The J gene is TRBJ2-4, the V gene TRBV20-1, with 8 bases aligning to TRBD1. The V gene's germline CDR1 is DFQATT and CDR2 SNEGSKA (reference sequence). V shed 6 bases and J 0 bases; nucleotides not matched to a gene: 16. This CDR3 contains 18 residues. The CDR3 is CSASGGQDDRLAKNIQYF. The CDR3 DNA is TGCAGTGCCAGTGGGGGACAGGATGATCGGCTAGCCAAAAACATTCAGTACTTC.

The chain carries TRBV28 and TRBJ2-3; 7 bases map to TRBD2. CDR1 and CDR2 from the germline V gene are MDHEN and SYDVKM. CDR3 length: 15 amino acids. V dropped 3 bases and J dropped 0; count of bases not matched to a gene: 3. The CDR3 coding sequence is TGTGCCAGCAGTTTTGGCGGGGGTAGCACAGATACGCAGTATTTT. As protein: CASSFGGGSTDTQYF.

Here the CDR3 reads CASSLAMSSTGELFF. CDR3 sequence (DNA): TGCGCCAGCAGCTTGGCCATGTCTTCCACCGGGGAGCTGTTTTTT. V is TRBV5-1 and J is TRBJ2-2, with D hard to call. From germline, CDR1 is SGHRS and CDR2 YFSETQ. The V gene lost 0 bases and the J gene lost 4 bases, with 10 bases spanning the gap. The CDR3 loop spans 15 amino acids.

For this clone: Within the sample, other DNA sequences also encode this same CDR3. The chain employs TRBV27 and TRBJ1-1, with unresolved D. Germline V lookup: CDR1 MNHEY, CDR2 SMNVEV (reference sequence). V lost 3 bases, J lost 4 bases, and 12 bases lay in between. This CDR3 region has 14 residues. CDR3 sequence (DNA): TGTGCCAGCAGTTTTAGAGCTCGGGGCACTGAAGCTTTCTTT. Amino acid sequence: CASSFRARGTEAFF.

The chain links TRBV19 to TRBJ2-1; perhaps TRBD1 as D (7 bases). The CDR3 loop spans 16 amino acids. Germline CDR1 LNHDA, CDR2 SQIVND (reference sequence). V dropped 7 bases and J dropped 3 bases, with 19 bases sitting between them. CDR3 in DNA: TGTGCCAGTACCCTGAAGAGGGGGGACAGCTACAATGAGCAGTTCTTC. Translating it yields CASTLKRGDSYNEQFF.

This chain links TRBV6-2 or TRBV6-3 with TRBJ2-1, with 10 bases lining up with TRBD2. CDR3 length: 18 residues. The ends lost 3 bases at V and 0 bases at J; junction bases unmatched: 8. The germline gives CDR1 MNHEY, CDR2 SVGEGT. The CDR3 sequence: CASSYASGRGNSYNEQFF. CDR3 coding DNA: TGTGCCAGCAGTTATGCTAGCGGGAGAGGCAACTCCTACAATGAGCAGTTCTTC.

This chain connects TRBV28 to TRBJ1-5; D gene unclear. V was cut by 8 bases and J by 4 bases, with 15 bases left in between. CDR1 and CDR2 (germline): MDHEN, SYDVKM. This CDR3 contains 14 residues. In DNA, the CDR3 is TGTGCCAGCCAACAGCCCCCTAGGAATCAGCCCCAGCATTTT. This gives the protein CASQQPPRNQPQHF.

The CDR3 is CASSLGSSGSGAPLTYEQYF. As DNA, the CDR3 is TGTGCCAGCAGTTTAGGAAGTAGCGGGAGTGGGGCCCCTCTCACCTACGAGCAGTACTTC. The rearrangement uses TRBV28 and TRBJ2-7; 9 nucleotides match TRBD2. Unmatched junction bases numbered 19, after V lost 2 bases and J lost 2 bases. Germline assignment: CDR1 MDHEN and CDR2 SYDVKM. This CDR3 is 20 amino acids long.

The rearrangement joins TRBV19 to TRBJ1-5; TRBD1 matches at 7 bases. Germline V lookup: CDR1 LNHDA, CDR2 SQIVND (reference sequence). The CDR3 totals 14 residues. V was clipped by 5 bases and J by 5 bases; unmatched bases: 6. The CDR3 sequence: CASSGGQSYQPQHF. The CDR3 DNA is TGTGCCAGTAGTGGGGGACAGTCTTATCAGCCCCAGCATTTT. Full variable domain (outside the CDR3, taken from reference TRBV19 and TRBJ1-5): DGGITQSPKYLFRKEGQNVTLSCEQNLNHDAMYWYRQDPGQGLRLIYYSQIVNDFQKGDIAEGYSVSREKKESFPLTVTSAQKNPTAFYLCASSGGQSYQPQHFGDGTRLSIL.

CDR3 nucleotide sequence: TGTGCCACCAGCAGGGAAACCTCTGGGGCCAACGTCCTGACTTTC. This encodes CATSRETSGANVLTF. This rearrangement joins TRBV15 to TRBJ2-6; D uncertain. Germline-derived CDR1 and CDR2 are LNHNV and YYDKDF (reference sequence). The CDR3 totals 15 residues. V shed 3 bases and J shed 0 bases, with 6 bases lying between them.

V gene TRBV19 combines with J gene TRBJ1-2; maybe TRBD1 (5 bases). The germline CDR1 and CDR2 sequences are LNHDA and SQIVND (reference sequence). V lost 5 bases, J lost 2 bases, and 15 bases lay in between. This CDR3 has 15 amino acids. In DNA form, the CDR3 reads TGTGCCAGTAGTTGGCAGGGCCAACTCAACTATGGCTACACCTTC. Protein: CASSWQGQLNYGYTF.

The CDR3 sequence: CASSYTRGGNQPQHF. In DNA, the CDR3 is TGTGCCAGCAGTTACACTCGGGGGGGCAATCAGCCCCAGCATTTT. This chain links TRBV6-2 or TRBV6-3 with TRBJ1-5; maybe TRBD1 (5 bases). CDR1 and CDR2 from the germline V gene are MNHEY and SVGEGT. With 2 bases removed from V and 2 bases from J, the gap between germline ends came to 10 bases. The CDR3 is 15 amino acids.

This chain connects TRBV2 to TRBJ1-2; D not resolved. The CDR3 is made up of 11 amino acids. Germline CDR1 SNHLY, CDR2 FYNNEI. V lost 4 bases to trimming and J lost 8 bases, with 8 bases between them. The CDR3 sequence: CASSGSRGYTF. For the CDR3, the DNA is TGTGCCAGCAGTGGGAGTCGGGGCTACACCTTC.

The chain combines TRBV15 with TRBJ1-5, with D perhaps TRBD1 (6 bases). The germline V gene encodes CDR1 LNHNV and CDR2 YYDKDF (reference sequence). Deletions cut 4 bases from V and 7 bases from J, with 29 bases between. This CDR3 comprises 19 residues. CDR3 in DNA: TGTGCCACCAGCAATGGGACAATTCTTTCTTTCTTAGCAATACAGCCCCAGCATTTT. Its protein is CATSNGTILSFLAIQPQHF.

The gene calls are TRBV19 and TRBJ1-2; D gene uncertain. V lost 0 bases and J 7 bases, leaving 6 bases between the germline ends. This CDR3 contains 12 residues. CDR1 LNHDA and CDR2 SQIVND come from the germline V gene (reference sequence). The chain's CDR3 is CASSIDRGGYTF. CDR3 coding DNA: TGTGCCAGTAGTATAGATCGAGGTGGCTACACCTTC.

This chain joins TRBV14 and TRBJ1-1; D remains ambiguous. CDR3 length: 15 residues. CDR1 SGHDN and CDR2 FVKESK come from the germline V gene. Deletions cut 3 bases from V and 1 base from J, with 12 bases between. CDR3 region: CASSQTRGGNTEAFF. As DNA, the CDR3 is TGTGCCAGCAGCCAGACCCGGGGAGGGAACACTGAAGCTTTCTTT.